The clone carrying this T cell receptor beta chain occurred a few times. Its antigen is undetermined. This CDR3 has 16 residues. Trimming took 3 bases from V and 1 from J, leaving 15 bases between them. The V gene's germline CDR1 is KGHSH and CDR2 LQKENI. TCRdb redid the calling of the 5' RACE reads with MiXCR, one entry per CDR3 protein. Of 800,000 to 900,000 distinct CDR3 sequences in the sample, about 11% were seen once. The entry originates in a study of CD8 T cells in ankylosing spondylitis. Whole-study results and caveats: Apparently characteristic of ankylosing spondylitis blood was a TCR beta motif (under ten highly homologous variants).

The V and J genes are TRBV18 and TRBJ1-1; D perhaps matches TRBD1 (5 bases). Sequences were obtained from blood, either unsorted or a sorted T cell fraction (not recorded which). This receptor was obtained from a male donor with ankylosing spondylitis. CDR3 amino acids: CASSPNLQAANTEAFF. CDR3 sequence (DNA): TGTGCCAGCTCACCGAATCTACAGGCGGCGAACACTGAAGCTTTCTTT.